These 31 T cell receptor beta chains originate from one sample sequenced in a study of blood T cell repertoires in COVID-19. The method was immunoSEQ multiplex PCR; TCRdb's version includes in-frame clones alone and lacks a portion of them. The profile shows roughly 150,000 clones, around 90% of them singletons. Sequencing input: peripheral blood. The source of these receptors is a man aged 55 to 70 with acute or convalescent COVID-19.

The CDR3 region is CASNLQGAVSEAFF. DNA for the CDR3: TGTGCCAGTAACCTACAGGGGGCCGTGTCTGAAGCTTTCTTT. This sequence joins TRBV2 and TRBJ1-1; 9 bases match TRBD1. This CDR3 has 14 residues. The junction had 11 bases not matched to a gene; V was cut back by 9 bases and J by 6 bases. The germline V gene encodes CDR1 SNHLY and CDR2 FYNNEI.

V and J are TRBV6-5 and TRBJ2-1, with D tentatively TRBD2 (6 bases). Trimming cost V 6 bases and J 4 bases, with 10 bases left between them. The CDR3 runs to 13 residues. Germline loops: CDR1 MNHEY, CDR2 SVGAGI. The CDR3 loop is CASREGLYNEQFF. CDR3 bases: TGTGCCAGCAGGGAGGGACTTTACAATGAGCAGTTCTTC.

V is TRBV15 and J is TRBJ1-5; D is ambiguous. V was clipped by 0 bases and J by 9 bases, with 9 bases between them. CDR3 length equals 13 residues. The germline V gene encodes CDR1 LNHNV and CDR2 YYDKDF (reference sequence). CDR3 in DNA: TGTGCCACCAGCAGAGAGAGAACCCGGCCCCAGCATTTT. Amino acid sequence: CATSRERTRPQHF.

This clone was observed once. The genes are TRBV27 and TRBJ1-1, with unresolved D. Germline V lookup: CDR1 MNHEY, CDR2 SMNVEV (reference sequence). This CDR3 has 15 residues. Trimming pared 0 bases from V and 0 bases from J, leaving 8 bases between. The CDR3 reads CASSLSNAVNTEAFF. CDR3 DNA: TGTGCCAGCAGTTTATCGAACGCAGTGAACACTGAAGCTTTCTTT.

The chain employs TRBV3-1 (or the pseudogene TRBV3-2) and TRBJ1-2, with D perhaps matching TRBD1 (6 bases). This CDR3 has 13 residues. Germline CDR1 reads LGHDT; CDR2 reads YNNKEL (reference sequence). Trimming removed 4 bases from V and 3 bases from J, with 9 bases in between. The CDR3 DNA reads TGTGCCAGCAGCCGGGCAGGGGACTATGGCTACACCTTC. Its protein product is CASSRAGDYGYTF.

In its sample, this clone was seen once. The chain has TRBV7-2 and TRBJ2-7; D is uncertain. Looked up from germline, CDR1 is SGHTA and CDR2 is FQGNSA. The CDR3 has 12 residues. V was cut by 5 bases and J by 0 bases, with 5 bases left in between. The CDR3 spells CASSASSYEQYF. In nucleotides, the CDR3 is TGTGCCAGCAGCGCCAGCTCCTACGAGCAGTACTTC.

This clone was recorded a few times. DNA for the CDR3: TGTGCCAGCAGCTCCTCTACGGGGGGAGAAAAAACTGAAGCTTTCTTT. Protein sequence: CASSSSTGGEKTEAFF. The chain recombines TRBV5-4 with TRBJ1-1; TRBD1 is a possible D gene (5 bases). The V gene's germline CDR1 is SGHNT and CDR2 YYREEE (reference sequence). V lost 3 bases, J lost 5 bases, and 20 bases lay in between. This CDR3 has 16 amino acids.

The chain is built from TRBV10-2 and TRBJ1-6; 7 bases map to TRBD1. V lost 3 bases, J lost 8 bases, and 7 bases stayed unmatched. Germline lookup yields CDR1 WSHSY and CDR2 SAAADI. There are 15 residues in the CDR3. CDR3 sequence reads: CASSDTDRLYSPLHF. The CDR3 region has the DNA TGCGCCAGCAGTGACACGGACAGGTTGTATTCACCCCTCCACTTT.

In nucleotides, the CDR3 is TGTGCCAGCAGTTACCAGGGGGTATCTAACTATGGCTACACCTTC. It yields the protein CASSYQGVSNYGYTF. The genes are TRBV6-5 and TRBJ1-2; 7 bases are a match to TRBD1. Looked up from germline, CDR1 is MNHEY and CDR2 is SVGAGI. V gave up 2 bases and J gave up 0 bases; unmatched junction bases: 3. The CDR3 length is 15 residues.

The V and J genes are TRBV5-5 and TRBJ1-1, with a possible D match to TRBD1 (6 bases). This CDR3 region has 15 residues. Germline V gene data show CDR1 as SGHKS and CDR2 as YYEKEE (reference sequence). Trimming cost V 2 bases and J 1 base, with 12 bases left between them. CDR3 residues: CASSFGGRGNTEAFF. The CDR3 region has the DNA TGTGCCAGCAGCTTCGGTGGCAGGGGGAACACTGAAGCTTTCTTT.

The rearrangement joins TRBV9 to TRBJ1-2; no reliable D call. Germline assignment: CDR1 SGDLS and CDR2 YYNGEE. This CDR3 spans 15 amino acids. The V and J ends lost 4 bases and 8 bases respectively, with 21 bases between them. The CDR3 DNA reads TGTGCCAGCAGCCCGCATTTGGTGGACTATGACGGCTACACCTTC. Encoded protein: CASSPHLVDYDGYTF.

This clone showed up just a few times. The chain is built from TRBV10-3 and TRBJ1-2; weak D call: TRBD1 (6 bases). The germline gives CDR1 ENHRY, CDR2 SYGVKD. V dropped 6 bases and J dropped 8 bases, with 13 bases sitting between them. The CDR3 sequence is 12 residues long. CDR3 residues: CAISEQGYGYTF. In DNA form, the CDR3 reads TGTGCCATCAGCGAACAGGGATACGGCTACACCTTC.

This chain joins TRBV12-5 and TRBJ1-3, with TRBD1 identical over 7 bases. CDR3 length: 14 amino acids. Germline V gene data show CDR1 as LGHNT and CDR2 as FRNRAP. With V trimmed by 8 bases and J by 0 bases, 4 bases remained unmatched. The CDR3 protein is CASRGQSSGNTIYF. In DNA form, the CDR3 reads TGTGCTAGTCGGGGACAGAGCTCTGGAAACACCATATATTTT.

The CDR3 nucleotides are TGTGCCAGCAGTGCTAAAGGGACAGGGAGCCCGAACTCCTACGAGCAGTACTTC. It yields the protein CASSAKGTGSPNSYEQYF. V usage is TRBV6-1 and J usage is TRBJ2-7; 9 nucleotides line up with TRBD1. Germline CDR1 and CDR2: MNHNS and SASEGT. This CDR3 comprises 18 residues. V was pared by 4 bases and J by 0 bases, with 13 bases of the junction left unmatched.

The CDR3 protein is CASSKTGSYGYTF. Written as DNA, the CDR3 is TGTGCCAGCAGCAAGACAGGATCCTATGGCTACACCTTC. The V call is TRBV11-1, the J call TRBJ1-2; weak D call: TRBD1 (6 bases). Germline CDR1 and CDR2: SGHAT and FQDESV (reference sequence). The ends were cut back, 5 bases at V and 4 bases at J, with 11 bases in the middle. This CDR3 is 13 amino acids long.

The rearrangement joins TRBV5-4 to TRBJ1-1; D possibly corresponds to TRBD1 (6 bases). V dropped 0 bases and J dropped 0 bases, with 12 bases sitting between them. Germline loops: CDR1 SGHNT, CDR2 YYREEE (reference sequence). The CDR3 runs to 16 residues. Written as DNA, the CDR3 is TGTGCCAGCAGCTTGGGGCCAGGGGCCTTGAACACTGAAGCTTTCTTT. Its protein product is CASSLGPGALNTEAFF.

The gene calls are TRBV19 and TRBJ1-1; D is uncertain. CDR3 length: 11 amino acids. Germline V gene data show CDR1 as LNHDA and CDR2 as SQIVND (reference sequence). Trimming took off 1 base at V and 7 bases at J, with 4 bases between the two ends. The CDR3 is CASSIGSEAFF. CDR3 in DNA: TGTGCCAGTAGTATAGGCAGTGAAGCTTTCTTT.

There are many counts of this clone. The chain combines TRBV7-8 with TRBJ1-2; 9 bases align to TRBD1. The CDR3 loop spans 15 amino acids. CDR1 SGHVS and CDR2 FQNEAQ come from the germline V gene. V lost 5 bases, J lost 4 bases, and 8 bases stayed unmatched. CDR3 in amino acids: CASSHRGRWSYGYTF. In DNA form, the CDR3 reads TGTGCCAGCAGCCACAGGGGGCGCTGGTCCTATGGCTACACCTTC.

The chain recombines TRBV6-5 with TRBJ2-1, with 7 bases matching TRBD1. The germline V gene encodes CDR1 MNHEY and CDR2 SVGAGI. The CDR3 has 14 residues. V trimming: 5 bases; J trimming: 7 bases; junction bases outside the gene matches: 8. The CDR3 DNA reads as TGTGCCAGCAGTCTCTCGACAGGGAGAAATGAGCAGTTCTTC. Its translation: CASSLSTGRNEQFF.

CDR3 nucleotide sequence: TGTGCCATCAAGCCTGTAGCGGTGACTAGCACAGATACGCAGTATTTT. Translated, it gives CAIKPVAVTSTDTQYF. The J gene is TRBJ2-3, the V gene TRBV10-3, with D possibly being TRBD2 (6 bases). V lost 7 bases and J 0 bases, leaving 17 bases between the germline ends. CDR3 length: 16 residues. Germline V gene data show CDR1 as ENHRY and CDR2 as SYGVKD.

The chain joins TRBV12-3 or TRBV12-4 to TRBJ1-2; TRBD1 is a possible D gene (5 bases). V lost 5 bases and J lost 1, with 8 bases in between. The CDR3 length is 13 residues. The CDR3 DNA reads TGTGCCAGCAGTCCAGGGATTAACTATGGCTACACCTTC. Its protein product is CASSPGINYGYTF.

Only one count was recorded for this clone. The CDR3: CASSLGGLPYEQYF. CDR3 nucleotide sequence: TGTGCCAGCAGCTTAGGAGGACTCCCTTACGAGCAGTACTTC. This chain uses TRBV7-2 with TRBJ2-7; D might be TRBD2 (5 bases). Germline CDR1 reads SGHTA; CDR2 reads FQGNSA. The CDR3 covers 14 residues. V was pared by 1 base and J by 4 bases, with 11 bases between.

The chain is built from TRBV7-3 and TRBJ1-1; D may be TRBD1 (6 bases). Germline V CDR1 and CDR2: SGHTA, FQGTGA. The CDR3 has 13 residues. The V end lost 1 base, the J end lost 3 bases, and 6 bases lay between the germline ends. The CDR3 region has the DNA TGTGCCAGCAGCTTAAAGGGGGACACTGAAGCTTTCTTT. It encodes CASSLKGDTEAFF.

This clone has just a few counts. This sequence joins TRBV30 and TRBJ1-4; perhaps TRBD1 as D (6 bases). The CDR3 runs to 19 residues. The germline V gene encodes CDR1 GTSNPN and CDR2 SVGIG (reference sequence). Trimming stripped 1 base from V and 13 bases from J, with 34 bases between. CDR3 protein: CAWSAHAPIDRLTNEALFF. The CDR3 DNA reads as TGTGCCTGGAGTGCTCACGCACCTATAGACAGGCTTACTAATGAGGCACTGTTTTTT.

The rearrangement uses TRBV6-5 and TRBJ1-1; no reliable D call. CDR3 length: 11 amino acids. The V end was cut by 8 bases, the J end by 10 bases, with 14 bases between. The germline V gene encodes CDR1 MNHEY and CDR2 SVGAGI. Written as DNA, the CDR3 is TGTGCCAGCGAGCCTCAGCGAGGAGCTTTCTTT. Translating it yields CASEPQRGAFF.

The chain links TRBV5-1 to TRBJ1-2; a weak D match, TRBD1 (6 bases). Germline V gives CDR1 SGHRS, CDR2 YFSETQ. This CDR3 contains 13 residues. Trimming shortened V by 5 bases and J by 2 bases, and 10 bases separated the two germline ends. CDR3 nucleotide sequence: TGCGCCAGCAGACCTGGACAGAACTATGGCTACACCTTC. Translating it yields CASRPGQNYGYTF.

The V gene is TRBV6-1, the J gene TRBJ2-1; weak D call: TRBD1 (5 bases). This CDR3 contains 18 residues. Between the trimmed V and J ends, which lost 2 bases and 6 bases, there was a span of 23 bases. The germline CDR1 and CDR2 sequences are MNHNS and SASEGT. DNA for the CDR3: TGTGCCAGCAGTGAAACCCCAGGGTTCTCCTCTAAAGGCAATGAGCAGTTCTTC. As protein: CASSETPGFSSKGNEQFF.

This chain links TRBV18 with TRBJ1-1, with D possibly TRBD1 on 6 matching bases. CDR3 length: 14 amino acids. V lost 6 bases and J lost 4, with 15 bases in between. Germline CDR1 KGHSH, CDR2 LQKENI. Here the CDR3 DNA reads TGTGCCAGCTCGGCAAACAGGGACCGCACTGAAGCTTTCTTT. Translation gives CASSANRDRTEAFF.

V is TRBV5-4 and J is TRBJ2-2; 7 bases are a match to TRBD1. This CDR3 spans 15 amino acids. The J segment lost 4 bases and the V segment lost 1 base, leaving 4 bases of the junction unmatched. The V gene's germline CDR1 is SGHNT and CDR2 YYREEE (reference sequence). The CDR3 DNA sequence: TGTGCCAGCAGCTTGACAGGGGTTGGCACCGGGGAGCTGTTTTTT. It translates to CASSLTGVGTGELFF.

The chain combines TRBV29-1 with TRBJ1-2; TRBD1 might be the D (6 bases). This CDR3 has 13 residues. Trimming cost V 4 bases and J 0 bases, with 9 bases left between them. The V gene's germline CDR1 is SQVTM and CDR2 ANQGSEA. CDR3 sequence (DNA): TGCAGCGTTGGGACAGAAGCTAACTATGGCTACACCTTC. The encoded protein is CSVGTEANYGYTF.

V is TRBV5-5 and J is TRBJ2-2; D remains ambiguous. The germline V gene has CDR1 SGHKS and CDR2 YYEKEE (reference sequence). The CDR3 is made up of 15 amino acids. V was cut by 0 bases and J by 4 bases, with 10 bases left in between. CDR3 coding DNA: TGTGCCAGCAGCTTGGTTGGAGTAAGCACCGGGGAGCTGTTTTTT. It yields the protein CASSLVGVSTGELFF.